This TCR beta chain is drawn from a study of human T cells and chemical hapten exposure. Study-wide context: 0.01% DPC was applied to the upper back in patch tests, which were read at 6 days. The cohort included alopecia areata under or over 50% scalp, totalis and universalis. Study results and limitations: TCRs at a frequency above 1 in 1000 stayed unchanged with DPC sensitization.

TCRdb ran MiXCR on the RACE reads and lists one entry per CDR3 protein. The sample has 95,000 to 150,000 distinct CDR3 sequences, roughly an eighth seen once. A few counts support this clonotype. Its antigen is currently unknown. Time point in this sample: patch test 1, 2 weeks after DPC sensitization. Described treatment: therapeutic diphenylcyclopropenone sensitization with weekly scalp DPC. The donor pool consisted of alopecia patients aged 18 to 70 years, considered suitable for DPC. In germline, CDR1 is SQVTM, CDR2 ANQGSEA. The CDR3 runs 13 residues. V lost 4 bases to trimming and J lost 6 bases, with 12 bases between them.

The sequence derives from a man between 18 and 29 years old with alopecia areata. Some clones in this sample may be carry-over from other donors' samples. Sample: whole blood, taken in connection with sensitization to the hapten diphenylcyclopropenone (DPC). The gene calls are TRBV29-1 and TRBJ2-2, with D perhaps matching TRBD1 (5 bases). The chain's CDR3 is CSVGYQGSGELFF. CDR3 in DNA: TGCAGCGTTGGGTATCAGGGCTCCGGGGAGCTGTTTTTT.